This T cell receptor (beta chain) derives from a study of blood T cell repertoires in COVID-19. Study information: The study drew acute and convalescent COVID-19 samples from the United States, Italy and Spain.

Germline CDR1 reads MNHEY; CDR2 reads SMNVEV (reference sequence). The CDR3 has 17 amino acids. V was pared by 5 bases and J by 0 bases, with 10 bases of the junction left unmatched. Libraries were prepared by immunoSEQ multiplex PCR; TCRdb keeps only in-frame clonotypes and omits some of them. The sample has 350,000 to 450,000 clones, around nine tenths seen once. This TCR was recovered from a woman under 30 who had been exposed to COVID-19. The chain combines TRBV27 with TRBJ1-1; 9 bases align to TRBD1. Sequencing input: PBMCs or T cells enriched from blood (not recorded which). The CDR3 spells CASSPYRGRMVNTEAFF. For the CDR3, the DNA is TGTGCCAGCAGTCCTTACAGGGGGCGGATGGTGAACACTGAAGCTTTCTTT.